The 17 T cell receptor beta chains below were found in one sample sequenced in a study of blood T cells in healthy people across ages. A sample-barcoded 5' primer and a J-beta primer mix were used in a second PCR of roughly 6 to 11 cycles. TCRdb called the 5' RACE reads again in MiXCR, with one record for every CDR3 protein. The sample includes over 750,000 distinct CDR3 sequences, 20% to 25% of them seen just once. This same sample was also part of a study on T cells of mothers and their children.

The sample comprised blood. All receptors come from a boy younger than 18 in good health.

CDR3 DNA: TGTGCCAGCAGCGATAGGACGAGTTCCGAGCAGTACTTC. This codes for CASSDRTSSEQYF. V gene TRBV7-2 combines with J gene TRBJ2-5; unclear D gene. The assigned J gene may be wrong: the sequence end matches TRBJ2-7 better. CDR3 length equals 13 residues. The germline V gene encodes CDR1 SGHTA and CDR2 FQGNSA.

This clonotype was observed a few times. DNA for the CDR3: TGTGCCAGCACTTTTAGCGGGGGGTTAACAGATACGCAGTATTTT. This translates into CASTFSGGLTDTQYF. The V call is TRBV27, the J call TRBJ2-3, with 10 bases lining up with TRBD2. Trimming cost V 7 bases and J 3 bases; bases outside gene matches: 7. Germline assignment: CDR1 MNHEY and CDR2 SMNVEV (reference sequence). The CDR3 has 15 amino acids.

The chain links TRBV11-2 to TRBJ2-1, with 7 bases that match TRBD2. The CDR3 consists of 15 residues. V lost 2 bases and J lost 7; bases outside the gene matches: 8. Germline CDR1 reads SGHAT; CDR2 reads FQNNGV. The DNA of the CDR3 is TGTGCCAGCAGCTTAATGGGCGGGGGTGGGAATGAGCAGTTCTTC. It is translated as CASSLMGGGGNEQFF.

This clonotype was recorded at least ten times. The V and J genes are TRBV28 and TRBJ2-5, with D possibly being TRBD1 (6 bases). Germline V gene data show CDR1 as MDHEN and CDR2 as SYDVKM. V lost 4 bases and J 2 bases, leaving 20 bases between the germline ends. The CDR3 is made up of 17 amino acids. The CDR3 DNA reads as TGTGCCAGCAGTTCTTTCTCCCAGGACAGACAACAAGAGACCCAGTACTTC. Its protein is CASSSFSQDRQQETQYF.

V and J are TRBV28 and TRBJ1-2, with TRBD1 as a possible D gene (6 bases). CDR3 length: 14 residues. The V and J ends lost 3 bases and 4 bases respectively, with 12 bases between them. CDR1 and CDR2 (germline): MDHEN, SYDVKM. In nucleotides, the CDR3 is TGTGCCAGCAGTTTTCCAGGGGAGGGCTATGGCTACACCTTC. Protein product: CASSFPGEGYGYTF.

In nucleotides, the CDR3 is TGTGCCAGCAGCCAAGAGGACAGGGTGAAAGAGTTCTTC. Amino acids: CASSQEDRVKEFF. V is TRBV3-1 and J is TRBJ2-1; 8 bases line up with TRBD1. The CDR3 has 13 amino acids. Germline V gene lookup returns CDR1 LGHDT and CDR2 YNNKEL (reference sequence). With V trimmed by 0 bases and J by 14 bases, 6 bases remained unmatched.

The chain links TRBV18 to TRBJ2-5, with D unresolved. The J call may be in error: the DNA end matches TRBJ2-1 better. CDR3 length: 12 residues. Germline V gene data show CDR1 as KGHSH and CDR2 as LQKENI. The CDR3 region is CASSPLSIEQFF. The CDR3 DNA sequence: TGTGCCAGCTCACCATTGAGTATTGAGCAGTTCTTC.

This clonotype has more than one count but fewer than ten. The chain has TRBV27 and TRBJ2-5; no clear D. The CDR3 covers 12 residues. Germline CDR1 and CDR2: MNHEY and SMNVEV (reference sequence). The V and J ends lost 8 bases and 5 bases respectively, with 12 bases between them. The CDR3 here is CASQDGGETQYF. CDR3 nucleotide sequence: TGTGCCAGCCAAGACGGTGGGGAGACCCAGTACTTC.

There are a few counts of this clonotype. The V call is TRBV6-2 or TRBV6-3, the J call TRBJ2-3, with D hard to call. Germline V gene sequence: CDR1 MNHEY, CDR2 SVGEGT. Between the trimmed V and J ends, which lost 5 bases and 1 base, there was a span of 7 bases. The length of the CDR3 is 13 residues. In nucleotides, the CDR3 is TGTGCCAGCAGTATCCGGGGCACAGATACGCAGTATTTT. Protein product: CASSIRGTDTQYF.

The sample holds a few counts of this clonotype. The chain carries TRBV7-9 and TRBJ2-7; possible D gene TRBD1, 5 bases. V lost 5 bases and J lost 0, with 11 bases in between. The CDR3 consists of 14 residues. Germline V gene sequence: CDR1 SEHNR, CDR2 FQNEAQ (reference sequence). The CDR3 spells CASSQGPSSYEQYF. In DNA, the CDR3 is TGTGCCAGCAGCCAGGGCCCAAGCTCCTACGAGCAGTACTTC.

V gene TRBV20-1 combines with J gene TRBJ2-4; D gene ambiguous. From germline, CDR1 is DFQATT and CDR2 SNEGSKA (reference sequence). This CDR3 comprises 15 residues. Trimming stripped 3 bases from V and 0 bases from J, with 12 bases between. The chain's CDR3 is CSASSPGGAKNIQYF. For the CDR3, the DNA is TGCAGTGCTAGCTCCCCCGGCGGAGCCAAAAACATTCAGTACTTC.

This clonotype has a handful of counts. The J gene is TRBJ2-7, the V gene TRBV5-6; weak D call: TRBD1 (6 bases). Looked up from germline, CDR1 is SGHDT and CDR2 is YYEEEE. This CDR3 is 15 amino acids long. Trimming cost V 4 bases and J 5 bases, with 19 bases left between them. In DNA form, the CDR3 reads TGTGCCAGCAGCATAGCCGGGACAAAGAAGGACGAGCAGTACTTC. It is translated as CASSIAGTKKDEQYF.

The CDR3 here is CASSPGPAAGYADTQYF. The CDR3 nucleotides are TGTGCCAGCTCACCAGGGCCGGCCGCAGGCTATGCAGATACGCAGTATTTT. The V call is TRBV18, the J call TRBJ2-3; unclear D gene. Germline CDR1 reads KGHSH; CDR2 reads LQKENI. The CDR3 is 17 amino acids. V lost 2 bases to trimming and J lost 4 bases, with 19 bases between them.

This chain links TRBV5-1 with TRBJ2-3, with a weak D call TRBD2 (5 bases). V dropped 2 bases and J dropped 3 bases, with 10 bases sitting between them. From germline, CDR1 is SGHRS and CDR2 YFSETQ. The CDR3 has 14 residues. The CDR3 spells CASSLEEETDTQYF. CDR3 DNA sequence: TGCGCCAGCAGCTTAGAGGAGGAAACAGATACGCAGTATTTT.

The rearrangement links TRBV28 to TRBJ2-5, with unresolved D. The DNA end is more similar to TRBJ2-7, so the J call may be wrong. Germline V CDR1 and CDR2: MDHEN, SYDVKM. CDR3 length: 15 amino acids. For the CDR3, the DNA is TGTGCCAGCAGTTTATCGGGTGCTGGACGCTACGAGCAGTACTTC. It specifies CASSLSGAGRYEQYF.

This clonotype occurred once. The chain uses TRBV6-5 and TRBJ2-7; possible D gene TRBD1, 5 bases. Germline assignment: CDR1 MNHEY and CDR2 SVGAGI. The CDR3 has 14 residues. V was cut by 0 bases and J by 2 bases, with 8 bases left in between. CDR3 coding DNA: TGTGCCAGCAGTTACTCGTCAGGGCCCTACGAGCAGTACTTC. Encoded protein: CASSYSSGPYEQYF.

The chain is built from TRBV2 and TRBJ1-2, with 11 bases lining up with TRBD1. The V gene's germline CDR1 is SNHLY and CDR2 FYNNEI. V lost 3 bases, J lost 4 bases, and 4 bases stayed unmatched. The CDR3 runs to 15 residues. CDR3 region: CASSEDRGLIYGYTF. The CDR3 DNA reads TGTGCCAGCAGTGAGGACAGGGGGCTTATCTATGGCTACACCTTC.